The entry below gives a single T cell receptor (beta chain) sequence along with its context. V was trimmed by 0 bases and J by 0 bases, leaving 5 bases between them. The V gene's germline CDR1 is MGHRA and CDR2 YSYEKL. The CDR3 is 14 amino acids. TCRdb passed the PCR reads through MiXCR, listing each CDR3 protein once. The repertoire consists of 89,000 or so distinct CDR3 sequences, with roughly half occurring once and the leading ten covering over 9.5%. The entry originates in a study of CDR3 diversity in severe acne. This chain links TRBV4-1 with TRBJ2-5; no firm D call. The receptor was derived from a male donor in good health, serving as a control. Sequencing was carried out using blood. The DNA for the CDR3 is TGCGCCAGCAGCCAAGAAGAGTACCAAGAGACCCAGTACTTC. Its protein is CASSQEEYQETQYF.